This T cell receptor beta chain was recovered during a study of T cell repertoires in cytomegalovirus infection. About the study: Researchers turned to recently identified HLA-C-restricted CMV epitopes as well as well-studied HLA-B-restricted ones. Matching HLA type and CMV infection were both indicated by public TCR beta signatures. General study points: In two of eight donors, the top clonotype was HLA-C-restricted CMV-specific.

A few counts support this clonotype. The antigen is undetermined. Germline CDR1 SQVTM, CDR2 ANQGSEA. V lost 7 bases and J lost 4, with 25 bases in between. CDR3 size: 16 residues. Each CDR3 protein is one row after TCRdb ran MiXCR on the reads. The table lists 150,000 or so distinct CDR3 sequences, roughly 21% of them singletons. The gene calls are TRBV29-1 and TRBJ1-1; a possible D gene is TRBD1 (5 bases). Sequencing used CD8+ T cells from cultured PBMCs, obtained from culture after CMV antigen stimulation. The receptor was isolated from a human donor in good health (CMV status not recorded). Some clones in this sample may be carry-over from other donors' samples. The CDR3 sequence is CSGDRQTTLEGTEAFF. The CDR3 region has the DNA TGCAGCGGCGATCGACAGACTACTTTGGAGGGCACTGAAGCTTTCTTT.